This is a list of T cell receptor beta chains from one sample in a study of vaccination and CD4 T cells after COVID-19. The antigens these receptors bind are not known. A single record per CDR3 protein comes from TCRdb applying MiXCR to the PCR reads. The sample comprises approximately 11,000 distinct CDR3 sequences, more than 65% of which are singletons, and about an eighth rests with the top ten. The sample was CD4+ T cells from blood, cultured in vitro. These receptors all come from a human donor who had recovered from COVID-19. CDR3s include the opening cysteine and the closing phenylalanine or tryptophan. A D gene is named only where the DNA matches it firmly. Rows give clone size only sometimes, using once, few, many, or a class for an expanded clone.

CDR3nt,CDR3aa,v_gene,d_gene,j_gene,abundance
TGTGCCAGCAGTTACACAGGGCAGGGTCAGCCCCAGCATTTT,CASSYTGQGQPQHF,TRBV6-5,NA,TRBJ1-5,few
TGTGCCAGCAGCAGGGACCTATTGGCCCAACCTTCGAACACTGAAGCTTTCTTT,CASSRDLLAQPSNTEAFF,TRBV6-4,NA,TRBJ1-1,few
TGTGCCACCAGTGAGGGACTGGTTGGCTACACCTTC,CATSEGLVGYTF,TRBV24-1,NA,TRBJ1-2,NA
TGTGCCAGCAGCCCGGGACAGCTAAATTCACCCCTCCACTTT,CASSPGQLNSPLHF,TRBV28,TRBD1,TRBJ1-6,NA
TGTGCCAGCAGCTTGGCGGGACGGAGATCCTACGAGCAGTACTTC,CASSLAGRRSYEQYF,TRBV7-9,NA,TRBJ2-7,NA
TGTGCCAGCTCTGGACAGGGCCTCTCCTACGAGCAGTACTTC,CASSGQGLSYEQYF,TRBV6-1,TRBD1,TRBJ2-7,NA
TGTGCCAGCAGTTTTCTACGTATTGGCATATCGAACACTGAAGCTTTCTTT,CASSFLRIGISNTEAFF,TRBV28,NA,TRBJ1-1,NA
TGCAGTGCTAGGGACAGGGATAGCAATCAGCCCCAGCATTTT,CSARDRDSNQPQHF,TRBV20-1,TRBD1,TRBJ1-5,NA
TGTGCCAGCAGTCCACCGGACGCACACAATCAGCCCCAGCATTTT,CASSPPDAHNQPQHF,TRBV28,NA,TRBJ1-5,NA
TGTGCCAGCAGGGGCGCGTACGGCGAGGATTCACCCCTCCACTTT,CASRGAYGEDSPLHF,TRBV27,NA,TRBJ1-6,NA
TGCAGTGGCAAGGACAGTAACTATGGCTACACCTTC,CSGKDSNYGYTF,TRBV20-1,NA,TRBJ1-2,NA
TGTGCCAGTACCCCGACTAGCGTGACCCAAGAGACCCAGTACTTC,CASTPTSVTQETQYF,TRBV19,TRBD2,TRBJ2-5,NA
TGCAGCGTTGGGGGCAGTGGCTATGGCTACACCTTC,CSVGGSGYGYTF,TRBV29-1,NA,TRBJ1-2,NA
TGTGCCAGCAGCGCCCTAGGGACGGGGATGAACACTGAAGCTTTCTTT,CASSALGTGMNTEAFF,TRBV7-9,NA,TRBJ1-1,NA
TGTGCCAGCAGCGATTATGCGGTAGACGGCGAGACCCAGTACTTC,CASSDYAVDGETQYF,TRBV7-6,NA,TRBJ2-5,NA
TGTGCCAGCTCACCAATAGGGAGATATGGCTACACCTTC,CASSPIGRYGYTF,TRBV18,NA,TRBJ1-2,once
TGTGCCAGCAGATGTGGGGTGTGGGGCGCAACAGTAATTGAAGCTTTCTTT,CASRCGVWGATVIEAFF,TRBV21-1,NA,TRBJ1-1,NA
TGCAGTGCTAAAAGCACTCAGGGGAATCAGCCCCAGCATTTT,CSAKSTQGNQPQHF,TRBV20-1,NA,TRBJ1-5,NA
TGTGCCAGCACTACTGGGAGGCGGGAGACCCAGTACTTC,CASTTGRRETQYF,TRBV28,NA,TRBJ2-5,NA
TGTGCCAGCAGTTTAAAAGGGTCACCCCTCCACTTT,CASSLKGSPLHF,TRBV28,NA,TRBJ1-6,few
TGTGCCAGCAGTTCCCAACTAGCGCGAACCTACAATGAGCAGTTCTTC,CASSSQLARTYNEQFF,TRBV6-2/TRBV6-3,TRBD2,TRBJ2-1,few
TGTGCCAGCACCAAGACAGCCGCAGGGACCCAGTACTTC,CASTKTAAGTQYF,TRBV7-2,NA,TRBJ2-5,NA
TGTGCCAGCAGTTTGGACGGGGTGATGACCGCTTCCTACGAGCAGTACTTC,CASSLDGVMTASYEQYF,TRBV27,NA,TRBJ2-7,medium-sized
TGTGCCAGCAGTTTTTTTCGGGGAGAGACCCAGTACTTC,CASSFFRGETQYF,TRBV28,NA,TRBJ2-5,once
TGTGCCAGCAGCTTAGTCCCAGTCCTCTCCGGGGAGCTGTTTTTT,CASSLVPVLSGELFF,TRBV7-2,NA,TRBJ2-2,NA
TGTGCCAGCAGTGAGACCGGCAGGGTCAACTATGGCTACACCTTC,CASSETGRVNYGYTF,TRBV25-1,NA,TRBJ1-2,NA
TGCAGTGCTAGTCCCTTGAGCTCTGGAAACACCATATATTTT,CSASPLSSGNTIYF,TRBV20-1,NA,TRBJ1-3,NA
TGTGCCAGCAGTCGCAGCCAATATTATGGCTACACCTTC,CASSRSQYYGYTF,TRBV25-1,NA,TRBJ1-2,few
TGTGCCAGCCGCCCCGTCGGACAGGGGGTGGATGGCTACACCTTC,CASRPVGQGVDGYTF,TRBV27,TRBD1,TRBJ1-2,once
TGTGCCAGCAGACGGACCAAAGGGCAAGAGACCCAGTACTTC,CASRRTKGQETQYF,TRBV6-2/TRBV6-3,NA,TRBJ2-5,NA
TGTGCCAGCATGTGGACAGGGCCTTCCTACGAGCAGTACTTC,CASMWTGPSYEQYF,TRBV7-9,TRBD1,TRBJ2-7,NA